The clone carrying this T cell receptor beta chain was seen only a few times. Its antigen remains unidentified. With 7 bases clipped from V and 7 bases from J, the junction kept 6 bases outside the gene matches. The germline gives CDR1 MNHNY, CDR2 SVGAGI (reference sequence). This CDR3 has 13 residues. Time point of the sample: baseline, week 1 (first vaccination visit). The treatment denotes: pre-vaccination baseline after standard-of-care therapy. Donors had new IDH1-mutant astrocytomas of WHO grade 3 or 4 (ATRX-lost). This record belongs to a study of a mutant IDH1 vaccine in newly diagnosed glioma. As for the study in general: The sex distribution of treated patients was roughly 62% male and about 40% female, with a mean age of roughly 40 years. Radiotherapy, temozolomide, or both had been given previously, and both were given to most.

The table came from immunoSEQ multiplex PCR; TCRdb's copy has only in-frame clones and leaves some out. Of 60,000 to 75,000 clones in the sample, 79% are singletons; the top ten hold more than 6.5%. Study-wide points: It was approximately 93% of patients that developed vaccine-induced immune responses.

The chain links TRBV6-6 to TRBJ2-1, with 8 positions matching TRBD1. The sample in question was PBMCs, obtained from a glioma patient treated with radiotherapy, temozolomide or both. The sequence was collected from a man aged 50-60 years with glioma. For the CDR3, the DNA is TGTGCCAGCAACTTGAACAGGGGGAATGAGCAGTTCTTC. It is translated as CASNLNRGNEQFF.